This TCR beta chain was captured in a study of blood T cell repertoires in COVID-19. Study information: Donors in the United States, Italy and Spain gave samples during acute or convalescent COVID-19. The cDNA or gDNA used as material had been derived from T cells, B-cell-depleted T cells, or PBMCs.

In the source study's methods: Reference gene primer amplification gave estimated nucleated cell counts. Sequenced by immunoSEQ multiplex PCR; TCRdb stores in-frame clones only, minus some. The DNA gave D and trimming, while V, J and clone size come from that table. The sample has tens of thousands of clones; around 83% are singletons. The germline CDR1 and CDR2 sequences are SGHTA and FQGTGA. This CDR3 has 16 residues. Deletions cut 5 bases from V and 2 bases from J, with 16 bases between. Sequencing input: peripheral blood. The chain has TRBV7-3 and TRBJ2-1; the D gene is possibly TRBD2 (6 bases). This receptor was obtained from a man in his forties or fifties with acute or convalescent COVID-19. CDR3 sequence (DNA): TGTGCCAGCAGCCCACGGGCGGGAATTACCTACAATGAGCAGTTCTTC. It specifies CASSPRAGITYNEQFF.